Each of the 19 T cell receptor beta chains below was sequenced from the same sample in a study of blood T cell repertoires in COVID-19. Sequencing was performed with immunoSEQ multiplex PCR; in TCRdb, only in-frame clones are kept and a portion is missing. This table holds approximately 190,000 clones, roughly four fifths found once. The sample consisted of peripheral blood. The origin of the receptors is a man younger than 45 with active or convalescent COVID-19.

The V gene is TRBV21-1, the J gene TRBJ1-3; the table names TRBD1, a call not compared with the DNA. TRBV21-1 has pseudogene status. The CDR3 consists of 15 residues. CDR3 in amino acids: CASSRGQSSGNTIYF. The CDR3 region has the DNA TGTGCCAGCAGCCGAGGACAGAGCTCTGGAAACACCATATATTTT.

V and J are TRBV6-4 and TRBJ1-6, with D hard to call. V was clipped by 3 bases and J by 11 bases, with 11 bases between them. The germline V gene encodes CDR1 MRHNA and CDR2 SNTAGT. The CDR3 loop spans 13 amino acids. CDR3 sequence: CASSETSGAPLHF. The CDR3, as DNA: TGTGCCAGCAGTGAAACTTCCGGGGCACCCCTCCACTTT.

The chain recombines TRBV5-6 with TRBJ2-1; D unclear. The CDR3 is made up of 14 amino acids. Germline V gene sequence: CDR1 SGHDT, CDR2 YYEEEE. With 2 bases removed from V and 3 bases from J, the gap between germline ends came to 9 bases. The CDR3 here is CASSFITSYNEQFF. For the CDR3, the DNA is TGTGCCAGCAGCTTTATTACGAGCTACAATGAGCAGTTCTTC.

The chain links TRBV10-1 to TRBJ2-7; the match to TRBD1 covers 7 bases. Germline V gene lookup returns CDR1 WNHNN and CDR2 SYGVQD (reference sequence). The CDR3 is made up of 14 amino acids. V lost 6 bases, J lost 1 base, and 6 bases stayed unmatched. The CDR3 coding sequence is TGCGCCAGCAGACCGGGACAGAATTCCTACGAGCAGTACTTC. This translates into CASRPGQNSYEQYF.

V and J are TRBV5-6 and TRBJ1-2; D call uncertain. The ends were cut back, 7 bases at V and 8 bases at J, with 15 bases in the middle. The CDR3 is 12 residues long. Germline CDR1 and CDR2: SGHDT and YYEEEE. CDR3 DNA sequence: TGTGCCAGCGCCGGGGTTCCGGGGGGCTACACCTTC. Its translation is CASAGVPGGYTF.

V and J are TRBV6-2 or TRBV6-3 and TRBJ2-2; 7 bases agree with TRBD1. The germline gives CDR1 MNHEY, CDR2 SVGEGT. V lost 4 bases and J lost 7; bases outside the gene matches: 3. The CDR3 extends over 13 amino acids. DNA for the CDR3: TGTGCCAGCAGTTCGAGGGGGCTCGGGGAGCTGTTTTTT. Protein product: CASSSRGLGELFF.

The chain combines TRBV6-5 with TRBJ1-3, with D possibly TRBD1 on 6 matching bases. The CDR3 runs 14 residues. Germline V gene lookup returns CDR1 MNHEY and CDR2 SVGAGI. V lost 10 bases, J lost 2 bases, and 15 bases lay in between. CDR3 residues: CAIPEDRPGNTIYF. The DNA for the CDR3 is TGTGCCATTCCCGAGGACAGACCTGGAAACACCATATATTTT.

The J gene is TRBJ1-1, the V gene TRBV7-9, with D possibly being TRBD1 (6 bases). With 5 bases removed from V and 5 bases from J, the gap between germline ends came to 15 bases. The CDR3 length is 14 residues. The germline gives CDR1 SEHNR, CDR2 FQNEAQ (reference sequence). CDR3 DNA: TGTGCCAGCAGCCTACTACAGGGTAGGACTGAAGCTTTCTTT. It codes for CASSLLQGRTEAFF.

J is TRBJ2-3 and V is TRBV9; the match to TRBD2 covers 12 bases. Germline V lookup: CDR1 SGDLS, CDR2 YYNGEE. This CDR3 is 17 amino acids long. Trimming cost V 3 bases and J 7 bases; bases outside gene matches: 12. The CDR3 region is CASSAEAGTSGRNTQYF. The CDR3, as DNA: TGTGCCAGCAGCGCCGAAGCTGGGACTAGCGGGCGGAATACGCAGTATTTT.

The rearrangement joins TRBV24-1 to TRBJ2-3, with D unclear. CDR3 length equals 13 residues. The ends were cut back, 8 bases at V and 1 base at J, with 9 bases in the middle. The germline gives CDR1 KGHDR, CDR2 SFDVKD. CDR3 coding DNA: TGTGCCACCAACAGAATAGGCACAGATACGCAGTATTTT. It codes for CATNRIGTDTQYF.

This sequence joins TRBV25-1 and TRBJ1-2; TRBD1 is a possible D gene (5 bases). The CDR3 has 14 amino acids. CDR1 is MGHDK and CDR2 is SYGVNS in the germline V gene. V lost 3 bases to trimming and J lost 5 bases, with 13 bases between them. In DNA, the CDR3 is TGTGCCAGCAGTGACCAGGGTTCCGTATATGGCTACACCTTC. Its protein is CASSDQGSVYGYTF.

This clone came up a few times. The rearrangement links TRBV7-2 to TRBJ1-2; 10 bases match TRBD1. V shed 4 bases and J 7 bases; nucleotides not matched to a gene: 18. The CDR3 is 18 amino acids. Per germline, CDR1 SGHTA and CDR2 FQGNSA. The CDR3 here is CASSSQRGPGQGIGGYTF. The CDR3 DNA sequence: TGTGCCAGCAGCTCGCAACGGGGACCGGGACAGGGGATTGGTGGCTACACCTTC.

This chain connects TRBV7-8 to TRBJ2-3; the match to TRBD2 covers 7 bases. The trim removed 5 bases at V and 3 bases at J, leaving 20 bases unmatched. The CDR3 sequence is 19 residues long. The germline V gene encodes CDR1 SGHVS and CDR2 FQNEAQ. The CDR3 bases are TGTGCCAGCAGCCCCCCCATTTGGGAGGGAACAACGGAGACAGATACGCAGTATTTT. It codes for CASSPPIWEGTTETDTQYF.

The CDR3 here is CASRAGGNYGYTF. The DNA for the CDR3 is TGTGCCAGTAGGGCAGGGGGAAACTATGGCTACACCTTC. This chain uses TRBV19 with TRBJ1-2; 7 positions match TRBD1. The germline V gene encodes CDR1 LNHDA and CDR2 SQIVND (reference sequence). The V gene end was trimmed by 6 bases and the J gene end by 2 bases; junction bases not matched to a gene: 3. The CDR3 loop spans 13 amino acids.

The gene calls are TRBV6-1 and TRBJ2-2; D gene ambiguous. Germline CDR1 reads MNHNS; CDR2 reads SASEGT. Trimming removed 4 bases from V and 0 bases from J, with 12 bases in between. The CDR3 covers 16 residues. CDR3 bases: TGTGCCAGCAGTGGATTAGCCGCTTCGAACACCGGGGAGCTGTTTTTT. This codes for CASSGLAASNTGELFF.

This CDR3 reads CASSRGQGPTDTQYF. In DNA form, the CDR3 reads TGTGCCAGCAGCCGCGGACAGGGACCCACAGATACGCAGTATTTT. The genes are TRBV3-1 (or the pseudogene TRBV3-2) and TRBJ2-3; 8 nucleotides match TRBD1. Trimming at V came to 4 bases and at J to 2 bases, leaving 5 bases not matched to a gene. There are 15 residues in the CDR3. Per the germline V gene, CDR1 is LGHDT and CDR2 is YNNKEL (reference sequence).

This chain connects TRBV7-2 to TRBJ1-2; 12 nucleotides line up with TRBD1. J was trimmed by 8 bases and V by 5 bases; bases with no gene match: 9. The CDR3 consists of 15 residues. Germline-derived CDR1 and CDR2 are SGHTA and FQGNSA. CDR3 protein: CASSGSGQGARGYTF. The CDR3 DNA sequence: TGTGCCAGCAGCGGATCGGGACAGGGGGCGCGCGGCTACACCTTC.

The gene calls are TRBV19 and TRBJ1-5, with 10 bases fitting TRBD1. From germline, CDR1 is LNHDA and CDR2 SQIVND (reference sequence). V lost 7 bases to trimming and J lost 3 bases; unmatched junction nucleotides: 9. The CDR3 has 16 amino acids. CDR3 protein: CASNTETGGNNQPQHF. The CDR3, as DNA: TGTGCCAGTAACACGGAGACAGGGGGCAACAATCAGCCCCAGCATTTT.

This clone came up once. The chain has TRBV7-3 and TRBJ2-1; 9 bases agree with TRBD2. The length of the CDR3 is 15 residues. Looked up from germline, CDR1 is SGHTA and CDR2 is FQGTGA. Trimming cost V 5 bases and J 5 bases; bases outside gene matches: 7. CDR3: CASSPSLAGNNEQFF. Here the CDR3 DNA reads TGTGCCAGCAGCCCCAGCCTAGCGGGGAACAATGAGCAGTTCTTC.